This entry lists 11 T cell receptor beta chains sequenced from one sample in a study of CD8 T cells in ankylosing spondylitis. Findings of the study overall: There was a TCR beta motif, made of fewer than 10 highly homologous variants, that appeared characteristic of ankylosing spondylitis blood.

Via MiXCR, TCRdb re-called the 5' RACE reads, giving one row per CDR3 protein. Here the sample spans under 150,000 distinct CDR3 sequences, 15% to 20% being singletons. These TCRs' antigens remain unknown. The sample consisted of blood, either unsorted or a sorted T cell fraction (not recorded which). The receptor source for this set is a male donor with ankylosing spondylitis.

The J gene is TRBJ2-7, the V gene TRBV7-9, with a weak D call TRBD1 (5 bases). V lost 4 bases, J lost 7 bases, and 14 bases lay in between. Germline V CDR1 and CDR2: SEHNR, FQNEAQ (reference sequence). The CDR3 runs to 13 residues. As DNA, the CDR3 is TGTGCCAGCAGCTCCCCAGGGTTTCAGGAGCAGTACTTC. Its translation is CASSSPGFQEQYF.

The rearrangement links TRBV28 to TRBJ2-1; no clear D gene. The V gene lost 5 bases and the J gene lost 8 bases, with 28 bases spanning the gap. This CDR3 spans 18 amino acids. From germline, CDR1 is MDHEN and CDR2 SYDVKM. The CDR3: CASSPRIHRAPKMDEQFF. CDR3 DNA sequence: TGTGCCAGCAGTCCTAGGATCCACCGGGCCCCGAAGATGGATGAGCAGTTCTTC.

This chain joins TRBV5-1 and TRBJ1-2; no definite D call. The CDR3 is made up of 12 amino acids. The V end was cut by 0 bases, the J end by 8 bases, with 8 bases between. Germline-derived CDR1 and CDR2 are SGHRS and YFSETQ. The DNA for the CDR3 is TGCGCCAGCAGCTTGGATGGACCCGGCTACACCTTC. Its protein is CASSLDGPGYTF.

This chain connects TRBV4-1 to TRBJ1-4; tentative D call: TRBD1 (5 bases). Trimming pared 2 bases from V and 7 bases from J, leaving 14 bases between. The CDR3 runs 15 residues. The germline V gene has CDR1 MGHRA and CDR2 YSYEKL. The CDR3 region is CASSQSRGEGEKLFF. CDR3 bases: TGCGCCAGCAGCCAATCTCGAGGGGAGGGTGAAAAACTGTTTTTT.

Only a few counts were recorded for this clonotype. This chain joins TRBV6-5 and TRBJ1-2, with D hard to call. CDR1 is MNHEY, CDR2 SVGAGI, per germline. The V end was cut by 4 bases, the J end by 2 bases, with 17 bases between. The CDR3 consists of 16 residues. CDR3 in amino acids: CASSSSRASQNYGYTF. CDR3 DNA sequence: TGTGCCAGCAGTTCCTCCCGGGCCTCACAAAACTATGGCTACACCTTC.

The CDR3 nucleotides read TGCGCCAGCAGCCAACGACTGTCTAGCACAGATACGCAGTATTTT. Encoded protein: CASSQRLSSTDTQYF. The rearrangement joins TRBV4-3 to TRBJ2-3; D not resolved. The CDR3 has 15 residues. Looked up from germline, CDR1 is LGHNA and CDR2 is YSLEER. The V end was cut by 2 bases, the J end by 0 bases, with 9 bases between.

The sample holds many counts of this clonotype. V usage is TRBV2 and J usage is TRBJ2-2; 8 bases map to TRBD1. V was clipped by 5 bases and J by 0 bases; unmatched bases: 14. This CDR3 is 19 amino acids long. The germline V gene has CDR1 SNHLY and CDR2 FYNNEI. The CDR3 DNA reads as TGTGCCAGCAGTCGACCAGGGGGCAAGGTGTCCTCGAACACCGGGGAGCTGTTTTTT. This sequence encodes CASSRPGGKVSSNTGELFF.

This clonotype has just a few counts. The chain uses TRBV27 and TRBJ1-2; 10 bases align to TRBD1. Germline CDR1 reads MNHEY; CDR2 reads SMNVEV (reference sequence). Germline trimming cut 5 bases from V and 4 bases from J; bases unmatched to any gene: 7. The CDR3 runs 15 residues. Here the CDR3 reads CASSGGTGALYGYTF. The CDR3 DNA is TGTGCCAGCAGTGGAGGGACAGGGGCACTCTATGGCTACACCTTC.

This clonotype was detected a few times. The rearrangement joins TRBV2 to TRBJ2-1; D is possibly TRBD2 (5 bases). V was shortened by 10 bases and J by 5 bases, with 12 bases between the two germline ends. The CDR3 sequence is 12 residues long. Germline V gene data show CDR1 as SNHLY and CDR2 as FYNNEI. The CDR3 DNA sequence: TGTGCCATCTTAACTAGTCACAATGAGCAGTTCTTC. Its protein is CAILTSHNEQFF.

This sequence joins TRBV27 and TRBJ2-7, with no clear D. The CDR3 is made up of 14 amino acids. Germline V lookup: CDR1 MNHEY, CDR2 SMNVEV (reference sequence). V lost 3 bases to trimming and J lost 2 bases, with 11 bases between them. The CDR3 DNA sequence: TGTGCCAGCAGTTTTTCAGGTTTGGCCTACGAGCAGTACTTC. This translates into CASSFSGLAYEQYF.

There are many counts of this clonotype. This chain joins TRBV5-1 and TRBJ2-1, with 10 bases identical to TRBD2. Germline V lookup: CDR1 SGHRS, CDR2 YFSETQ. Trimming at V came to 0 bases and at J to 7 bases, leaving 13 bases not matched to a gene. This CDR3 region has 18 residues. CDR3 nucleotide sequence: TGCGCCAGCAGCTTGGCCGGGCTAGCGGGGGTAAGAGGAAATGAGCAGTTCTTC. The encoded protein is CASSLAGLAGVRGNEQFF. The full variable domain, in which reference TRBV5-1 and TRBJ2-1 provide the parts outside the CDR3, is KAGVTQTPRYLIKTRGQQVTLSCSPISGHRSVSWYQQTPGQGLQFLFEYFSETQRNKGNFPGRFSGRQFSNSRSEMNVSTLELGDSALYLCASSLAGLAGVRGNEQFFGPGTRLTVL.